This T cell receptor beta chain was obtained from a study of T cells after yellow fever vaccination. Study-wide findings and caveats: Reappearance after the booster was seen for most primary-vaccination clones, at around 95% CD4 and less than 90% CD8.

In making TCR cDNA, 5'RACE template switching added a universal primer site and UMIs to it. Each CDR3 protein is one row after TCRdb ran MiXCR on the 5' RACE reads. The sample lists fewer than 150,000 distinct CDR3 sequences, over 7% occurring once. Germline CDR1 reads SGHKS; CDR2 reads YYEKEE (reference sequence). This CDR3 is built from 16 residues. V lost 4 bases to trimming and J lost 4 bases; unmatched junction nucleotides: 8. In its sample, this clonotype was seen many times. Its antigen is unidentified. This rearrangement joins TRBV5-5 to TRBJ1-5; 10 bases are shared with TRBD1. The sample here was CD4+ T cells sorted from PBMCs, taken 5 days after the yellow fever booster vaccination. The TCR comes from a man aged 25 to 40 who received the YFV17D yellow fever vaccine. The CDR3 sequence is CASSPGTGASNQPQHF. The CDR3 DNA follows: TGTGCCAGCAGCCCTGGGACAGGGGCGTCAAATCAGCCCCAGCATTTT.